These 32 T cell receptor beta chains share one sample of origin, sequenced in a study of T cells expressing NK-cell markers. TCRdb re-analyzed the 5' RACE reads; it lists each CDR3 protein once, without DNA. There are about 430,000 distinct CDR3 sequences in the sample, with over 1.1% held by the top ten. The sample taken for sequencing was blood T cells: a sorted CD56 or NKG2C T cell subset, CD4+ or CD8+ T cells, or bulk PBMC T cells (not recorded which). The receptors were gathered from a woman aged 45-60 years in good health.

The CDR3 protein is CATSDPGTANEQFF. The chain has TRBV24-1 and TRBJ2-1; TCRdb's assignment of TRBD1 cannot be checked, as there is no DNA. The CDR3 sequence is 14 residues long. Germline CDR1 is KGHDR and CDR2 is SFDVKD.

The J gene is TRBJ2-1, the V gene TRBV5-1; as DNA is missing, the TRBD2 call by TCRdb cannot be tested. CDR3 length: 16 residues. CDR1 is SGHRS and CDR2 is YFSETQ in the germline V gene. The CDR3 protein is CASSLGILAGPNEQFF.

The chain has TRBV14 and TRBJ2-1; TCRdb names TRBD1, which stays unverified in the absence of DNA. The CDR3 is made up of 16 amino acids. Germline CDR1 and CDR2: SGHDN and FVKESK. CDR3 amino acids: CASSQEKGKQDNEQFF.

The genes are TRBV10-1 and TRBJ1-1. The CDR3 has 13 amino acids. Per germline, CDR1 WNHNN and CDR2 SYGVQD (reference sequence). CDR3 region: CASSSLKNTEAFF.

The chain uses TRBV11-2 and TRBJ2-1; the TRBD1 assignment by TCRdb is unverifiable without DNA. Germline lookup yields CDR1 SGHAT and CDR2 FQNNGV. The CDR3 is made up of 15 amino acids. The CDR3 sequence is CASSQQGAGLNEQFF.

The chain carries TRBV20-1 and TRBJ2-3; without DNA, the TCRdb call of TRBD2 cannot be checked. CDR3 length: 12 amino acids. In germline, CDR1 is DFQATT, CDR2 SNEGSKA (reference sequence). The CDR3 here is CSAKQAGDTQYF.

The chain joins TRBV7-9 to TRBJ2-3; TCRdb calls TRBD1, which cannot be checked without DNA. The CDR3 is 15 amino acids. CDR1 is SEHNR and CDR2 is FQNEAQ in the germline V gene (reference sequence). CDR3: CASSPDRAWGDTQYF.

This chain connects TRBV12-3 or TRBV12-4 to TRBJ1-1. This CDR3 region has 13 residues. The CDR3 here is CASIMGIRNEAFF.

CDR3 residues: CASSLRVFGTSGSSYNEQFF. The genes are TRBV11-2 and TRBJ2-1; TCRdb's D gene call, TRBD2, goes unchecked for lack of DNA. CDR1 and CDR2 from the germline V gene are SGHAT and FQNNGV. CDR3 length: 20 residues. Full variable domain (rest looked up from reference TRBV11-2 and TRBJ2-1): EAGVAQSPRYKIIEKRQSVAFWCNPISGHATLYWYQQILGQGPKLLIQFQNNGVVDDSQLPKDRFSAERLKGVDSTLKIQPAKLEDSAVYLCASSLRVFGTSGSSYNEQFFGPGTRLTVL.

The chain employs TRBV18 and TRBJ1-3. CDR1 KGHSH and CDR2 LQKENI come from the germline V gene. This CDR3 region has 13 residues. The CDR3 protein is CASSPPFENTIYF. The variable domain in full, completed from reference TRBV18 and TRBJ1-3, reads NAGVMQNPRHLVRRRGQEARLRCSPMKGHSHVYWYRQLPEEGLKFMVYLQKENIIDESGMPKERFSAEFPKEGPSILRIQQVVRGDSAAYFCASSPPFENTIYFGEGSWLTVV.

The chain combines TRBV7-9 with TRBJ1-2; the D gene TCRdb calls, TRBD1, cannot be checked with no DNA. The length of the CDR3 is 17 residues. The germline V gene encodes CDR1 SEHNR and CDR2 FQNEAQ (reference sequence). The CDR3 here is CASSLGARDRDIYGYTF.

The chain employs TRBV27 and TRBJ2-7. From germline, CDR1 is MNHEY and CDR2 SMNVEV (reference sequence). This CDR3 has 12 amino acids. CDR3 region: CAAADYPYEQYF.

CDR3: CASSIAGVDTQYF. This chain connects TRBV19 to TRBJ2-3; as DNA is missing, the TRBD2 call by TCRdb cannot be tested. This CDR3 is 13 amino acids long. CDR1 and CDR2 (germline): LNHDA, SQIVND (reference sequence).

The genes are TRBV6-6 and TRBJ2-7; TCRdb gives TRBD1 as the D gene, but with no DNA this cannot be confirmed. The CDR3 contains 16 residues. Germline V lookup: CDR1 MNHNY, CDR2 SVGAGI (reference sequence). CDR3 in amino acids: CASSFTLGDNAYEQYF.

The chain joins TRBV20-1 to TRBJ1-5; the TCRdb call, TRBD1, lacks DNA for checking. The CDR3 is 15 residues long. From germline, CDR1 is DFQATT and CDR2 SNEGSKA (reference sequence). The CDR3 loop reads CSVRPTGQGVQPQHF.

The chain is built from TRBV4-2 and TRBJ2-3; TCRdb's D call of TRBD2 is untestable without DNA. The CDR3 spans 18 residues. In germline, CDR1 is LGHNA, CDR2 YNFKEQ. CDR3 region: CASSQKGGRFRGSDTQYF.

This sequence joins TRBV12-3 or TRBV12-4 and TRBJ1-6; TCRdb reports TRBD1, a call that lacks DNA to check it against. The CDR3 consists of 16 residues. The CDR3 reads CASRDRGRSYNSPLHF.

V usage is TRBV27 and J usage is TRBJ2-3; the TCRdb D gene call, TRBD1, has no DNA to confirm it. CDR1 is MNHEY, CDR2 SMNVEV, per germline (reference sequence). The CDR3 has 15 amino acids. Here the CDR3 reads CASSSVPGGTDTQYF.

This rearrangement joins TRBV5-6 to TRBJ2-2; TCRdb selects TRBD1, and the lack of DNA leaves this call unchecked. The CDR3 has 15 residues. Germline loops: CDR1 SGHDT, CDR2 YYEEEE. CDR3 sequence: CASSSGILSTGELFF.

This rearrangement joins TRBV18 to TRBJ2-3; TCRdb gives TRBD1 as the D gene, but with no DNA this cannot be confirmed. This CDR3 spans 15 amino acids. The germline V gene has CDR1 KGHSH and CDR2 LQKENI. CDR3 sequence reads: CASSPGGRAFDTQYF.

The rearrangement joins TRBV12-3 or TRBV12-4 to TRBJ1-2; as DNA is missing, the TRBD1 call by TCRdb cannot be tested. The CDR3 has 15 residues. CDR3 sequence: CASSRLGAEDYGYTF.

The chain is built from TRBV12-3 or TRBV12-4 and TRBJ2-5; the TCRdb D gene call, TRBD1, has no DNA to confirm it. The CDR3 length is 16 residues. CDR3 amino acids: CASSLLPVGGQETQYF.

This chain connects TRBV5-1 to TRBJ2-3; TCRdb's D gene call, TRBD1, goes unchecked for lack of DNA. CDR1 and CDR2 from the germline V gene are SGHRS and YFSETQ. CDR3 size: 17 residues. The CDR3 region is CASRRITGGSSTDTQYF. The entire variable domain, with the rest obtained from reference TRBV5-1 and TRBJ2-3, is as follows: KAGVTQTPRYLIKTRGQQVTLSCSPISGHRSVSWYQQTPGQGLQFLFEYFSETQRNKGNFPGRFSGRQFSNSRSEMNVSTLELGDSALYLCASRRITGGSSTDTQYFGPGTRLTVL.

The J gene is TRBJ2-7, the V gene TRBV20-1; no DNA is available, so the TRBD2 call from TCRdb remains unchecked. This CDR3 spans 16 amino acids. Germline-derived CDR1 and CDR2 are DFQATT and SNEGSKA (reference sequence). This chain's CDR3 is CSARVLSGRQRDEQYF.

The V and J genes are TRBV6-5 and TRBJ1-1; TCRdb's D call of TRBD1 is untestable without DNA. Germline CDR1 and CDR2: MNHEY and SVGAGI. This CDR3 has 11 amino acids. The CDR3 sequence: CASSYGTGAFF.

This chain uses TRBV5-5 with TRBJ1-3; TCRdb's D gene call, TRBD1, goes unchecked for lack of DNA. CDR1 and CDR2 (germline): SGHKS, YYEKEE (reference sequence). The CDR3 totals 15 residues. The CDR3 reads CASSLGGHSGNTIYF.

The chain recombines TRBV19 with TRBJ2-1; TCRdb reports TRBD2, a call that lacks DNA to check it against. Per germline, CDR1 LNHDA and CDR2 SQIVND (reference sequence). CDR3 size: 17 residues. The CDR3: CASSPGLAGGSYNEQFF.

CDR3 sequence: CASSLDSLDYEQYF. The chain is built from TRBV11-2 and TRBJ2-7. The length of the CDR3 is 14 residues. The germline CDR1 and CDR2 sequences are SGHAT and FQNNGV.

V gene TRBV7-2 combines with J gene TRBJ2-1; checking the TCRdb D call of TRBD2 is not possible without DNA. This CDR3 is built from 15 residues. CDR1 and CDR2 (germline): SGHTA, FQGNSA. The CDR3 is CASSFGLAEVYEQFF.

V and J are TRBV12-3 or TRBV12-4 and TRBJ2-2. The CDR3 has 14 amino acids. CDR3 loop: CASSLAENTGELFF.

The CDR3 region is CAWSVYGGEQFF. The rearrangement links TRBV30 to TRBJ2-1. Per germline, CDR1 GTSNPN and CDR2 SVGIG (reference sequence). The CDR3 sequence is 12 residues long.

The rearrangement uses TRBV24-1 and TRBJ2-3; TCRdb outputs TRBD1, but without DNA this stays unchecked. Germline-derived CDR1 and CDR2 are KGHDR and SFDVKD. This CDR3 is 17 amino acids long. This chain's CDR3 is CATSDRGVRTNTDTQYF.